A selection of T cell receptor beta chains follows, all from one sample in a study of metastatic and nonmetastatic thyroid tumors. TCRdb re-called the PCR reads through MiXCR. Of some 14,000 clones listed, roughly 29% were seen once; the top ten hold 45% to 55%. Sequenced: tumor tissue. The receptors derive from a male donor with papillary thyroid cancer or a benign thyroid nodule (not recorded which). Some clones in this sample may be carry-over from other donors' samples. Both conserved end residues are part of each CDR3. The D gene is left open where the match is weak. Not every row has a clone size; where given, it reads once, few, many or a size class.

CDR3 protein: CSARTLMVYNEQVF
CDR3 DNA: TGCAGTGCTAGAACCCTTATGGTGTACAATGAGCAGGTCTTC
clone size: once
CDR3 length: 14
D gene: -
J gene: TRBJ2-1
V gene: TRBV20-1

CDR3 protein: CASSLGVVGYTF
CDR3 DNA: TGCGCCAGCAGCTTGGGTGTGGTCGGCTACACCTTC
clone size: -
CDR3 length: 12
D gene: -
J gene: TRBJ1-2
V gene: TRBV5-1

CDR3 protein: CASSIGDRPPQETQYF
CDR3 DNA: TGTGCCAGTAGTATTGGTGACAGGCCCCCTCAAGAGACCCAGTACTTC
clone size: -
CDR3 length: 16
D gene: -
J gene: TRBJ2-5
V gene: TRBV19

CDR3 protein: CASSRGQGNSPLHF
CDR3 DNA: TGTGCCAGCTCACGTGGACAGGGGAATTCACCCCTCCACTTT
clone size: many
CDR3 length: 14
D gene: TRBD1
J gene: TRBJ1-6
V gene: TRBV28

CDR3 protein: CASSQAAWGGELFF
CDR3 DNA: TGTGCCAGCAGCCAAGCTGCCTGGGGCGGGGAGCTGTTTTTT
clone size: many
CDR3 length: 14
D gene: -
J gene: TRBJ2-2
V gene: TRBV3-1

CDR3 protein: CASSYEEGSSSPLHF
CDR3 DNA: TGTGCCAGCAGTTACGAGGAGGGGAGTAGTTCACCCCTCCACTTT
clone size: few
CDR3 length: 15
D gene: -
J gene: TRBJ1-6
V gene: TRBV6-5

CDR3 protein: CAISEPGQGNEKLFF
CDR3 DNA: TGTGCCATCAGTGAGCCGGGACAGGGCAACGAAAAACTGTTTTTT
clone size: many
CDR3 length: 15
D gene: TRBD1
J gene: TRBJ1-4
V gene: TRBV10-3

CDR3 protein: CASSQDLGGMVYEQYF
CDR3 DNA: TGCGCCAGCAGCCAAGATTTGGGGGGGATGGTCTACGAGCAGTACTTC
clone size: few
CDR3 length: 16
D gene: TRBD2
J gene: TRBJ2-7
V gene: TRBV4-3

CDR3 protein: CSAYGQRDTQYF
CDR3 DNA: TGCAGTGCCTACGGACAGCGCGATACGCAGTATTTT
clone size: -
CDR3 length: 12
D gene: -
J gene: TRBJ2-3
V gene: TRBV20-1

CDR3 protein: CASIYIQVRLATDEQYF
CDR3 DNA: TGTGCCAGCATCTATATACAGGTCCGTCTCGCCACCGACGAGCAGTACTTC
clone size: few
CDR3 length: 17
D gene: -
J gene: TRBJ2-7
V gene: TRBV6-1

CDR3 protein: CASSVLQIPYGYTF
CDR3 DNA: TGTGCCAGCAGTGTCCTACAAATTCCCTATGGCTACACCTTC
clone size: many
CDR3 length: 14
D gene: -
J gene: TRBJ1-2
V gene: TRBV6-1

CDR3 protein: CASSEQQGASPLHF
CDR3 DNA: TGTGCCAGCAGTGAACAACAGGGTGCTTCACCCCTCCACTTT
clone size: many
CDR3 length: 14
D gene: -
J gene: TRBJ1-6
V gene: TRBV6-1

CDR3 protein: CASSLGTGGQETQYF
CDR3 DNA: TGTGCTAGCAGCTTAGGGACAGGGGGCCAAGAGACCCAGTACTTC
clone size: many
CDR3 length: 15
D gene: TRBD1
J gene: TRBJ2-5
V gene: TRBV7-7